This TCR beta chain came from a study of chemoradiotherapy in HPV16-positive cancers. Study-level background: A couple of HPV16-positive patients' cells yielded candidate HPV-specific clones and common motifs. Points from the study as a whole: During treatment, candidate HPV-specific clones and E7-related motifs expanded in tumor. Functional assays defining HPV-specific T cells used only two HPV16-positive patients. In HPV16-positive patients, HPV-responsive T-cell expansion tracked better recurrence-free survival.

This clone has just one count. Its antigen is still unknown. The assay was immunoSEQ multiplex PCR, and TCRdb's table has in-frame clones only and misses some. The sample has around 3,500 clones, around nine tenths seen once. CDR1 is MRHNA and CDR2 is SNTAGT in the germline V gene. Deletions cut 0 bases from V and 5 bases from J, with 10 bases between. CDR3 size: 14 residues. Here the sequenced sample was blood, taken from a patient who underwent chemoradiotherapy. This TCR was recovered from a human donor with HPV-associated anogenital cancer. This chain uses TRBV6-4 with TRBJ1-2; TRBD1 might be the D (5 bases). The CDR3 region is CASSDSAGVYGYTF. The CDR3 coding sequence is TGTGCCAGCAGTGACTCGGCGGGGGTTTATGGCTACACCTTC.